This is a list of T cell receptor beta chains from one sample in a study of shared clonotypes between healthy human individuals. Repertoires were generated with immunoSEQ multiplex PCR, while TCRdb's copy carries only in-frame clones and drops some. The table lists 950,000 to 1,300,000 clones, around 75% of them singletons. Sequencing was carried out using memory CD4+ T cells sorted from blood. Every receptor here comes from a man aged 18-30 years in good health. The CDR3 runs from the conserved cysteine through the conserved F or W. A D gene is named only where the DNA matches it firmly. Size values are once, few and many counts, or a class for expanded clones, and some rows have none.

cdr3_aa cdr3_nt clone_size v_call d_call j_call
CAISVTGYEQYF TGTGCCATCAGCGTTACAGGCTACGAGCAGTACTTC . TRBV10-3 . TRBJ2-7
CASRSGTGTYEQYF TGTGCCAGCAGGAGCGGGACAGGAACCTACGAGCAGTACTTC . TRBV6-5 . TRBJ2-7
CASSLNAYNEQFF TGTGCCAGCAGCTTAAATGCCTACAATGAGCAGTTCTTC . TRBV7-9 . TRBJ2-1
CASSASANTGELFF TGTGCCAGCTCAGCCAGCGCGAACACCGGGGAGCTGTTTTTT . TRBV6-4 . TRBJ2-2
CASSLEGQPQHF TGTGCCAGCAGTTTGGAGGGTCAGCCCCAGCATTTT . TRBV28 . TRBJ1-5
CASSFTSGTGYTDTQYF TGCGCCAGCAGCTTTACTTCCGGGACAGGGTACACAGATACGCAGTATTTT . TRBV5-1 TRBD1 TRBJ2-3
CASSTVAGEQFF TGTGCCAGCAGCACCGTAGCCGGTGAGCAGTTCTTC . TRBV7-8 . TRBJ2-1
CASSSGQGRYEQYF TGTGCCAGCAGCTCGGGACAGGGCCGCTACGAGCAGTACTTC . TRBV7-2 TRBD1 TRBJ2-7
CASSDGLLDTQYF TGTGCCAGCAGTGACGGGCTCCTCGATACGCAGTATTTT few TRBV25-1 . TRBJ2-3
CASSPGTRGREQFF TGTGCCAGCTCACCAGGGACTAGAGGACGTGAGCAGTTCTTC . TRBV18 TRBD2 TRBJ2-1
CASSPRTGTNEKLFF TGTGCCAGCAGCCCCCGGACCGGGACTAATGAAAAACTGTTTTTT . TRBV9 . TRBJ1-4
CASSLLETQYF TGTGCCAGCAGCCTCCTGGAGACCCAGTACTTC . TRBV7-2 . TRBJ2-5